Listed below are T cell receptor beta chains from one sample, sequenced in a study of Tregs in tolerant kidney transplant recipients. The assay was immunoSEQ multiplex PCR, and TCRdb's table has in-frame clones only and misses some. The repertoire holds more than 60,000 clones, with less than 90% as singletons. Sequenced here: CD4+ T cells from blood, sampled before the transplant. These receptors were taken from a human donor who received a combined kidney and bone marrow transplant. Each CDR3 is given without its conserved first and last residue. The order of the fields is V gene, J gene, CDR3 protein.

TRBV5-1	TRBJ2-5	ASSYGQGKSQETQY
TRBV7-6	TRBJ2-2	ASSSGGRRGTGELF
TRBV18	TRBJ2-7	ASSPDRNSYEQY
TRBV18	TRBJ2-2	ASALFQGAQTAGELF
TRBV6-6	TRBJ1-1	ASSYPPGNTEAF
TRBV9	TRBJ1-3	ASSQESQGAGNTIY
TRBV2	TRBJ2-7	ASSSSGITYEQY
TRBV5-4	TRBJ2-2	ASSLGRTDTGELF
TRBV6-1	TRBJ2-3	ASQGVDTQY
TRBV30	TRBJ2-1	ACGRGKNNEQF
TRBV5-4	TRBJ2-5	ASSLTGERTQY
TRBV6-5	TRBJ2-5	ASSYSIRGTQY
TRBV4-1	TRBJ2-5	ASSQDPGGLAGGMRGETQY
TRBV9	TRBJ1-5	ASSVGAGGDQPQH
TRBV11-2	TRBJ1-2	ASSLGQGYGYT
TRBV7-2	TRBJ2-3	ASSLGKGLAGGQY
TRBV4-2	TRBJ2-5	ASSPLGQTAQETQY
TRBV19	TRBJ2-7	ASSWGTGGSYEQY
TRBV27	TRBJ1-2	ASSLTGTYGYT
TRBV15	TRBJ2-1	ATSRDGLAGDGGQF
TRBV10-3	TRBJ1-1	AISRGTGGVGNTEAF
TRBV6-5	TRBJ2-3	ASNRGLRDTQY
TRBV5-1	TRBJ2-7	ASSWGQGKDEQY
TRBV28	TRBJ1-4	ASSTGNEKLF
TRBV6-5	TRBJ2-1	ASSPGQGGNEQF
TRBV6-5	TRBJ2-7	ASKPQGDFYEQY
TRBV19	TRBJ2-7	ASSIGGKYEQY
TRBV7-3	TRBJ2-3	ASSSGQATDTQY
TRBV19	TRBJ2-3	ASSMEGGVGTDTQY
TRBV5-1	TRBJ2-2	ASSLSSGRAPGELF
TRBV19	TRBJ1-1	ASTGQMNTEAF
TRBV28	TRBJ2-1	ASSSGDRDHHEQF
TRBV28	TRBJ2-7	ASSSTGGSSYEQY
TRBV28	TRBJ2-5	ASSLVLFGTGYNMAQY
TRBV6-5	TRBJ1-2	ASSYLGQRLNYGYT
TRBV30	TRBJ2-7	AWEKKDSRLEQY
TRBV28	TRBJ1-5	ASSLSYNQPQH
TRBV10-1	TRBJ1-5	ASSEGDYQPQH
TRBV18	TRBJ2-1	ASSPDSGRVNEQF
TRBV28	TRBJ1-2	ASSPLTGGVFYGYT
TRBV7-3	TRBJ2-2	ASSLMASGTGELF
TRBV27	TRBJ2-7	ASSPRQTVEQY
TRBV19	TRBJ1-2	ASSITGSRGYT
TRBV7-3	TRBJ2-3	ASSLNANTDTQY
TRBV27	TRBJ2-1	ASSRDRASYNEQF
TRBV19	TRBJ1-2	ASSIGFFGANYGYT
TRBV19	TRBJ2-1	ASSRLAGTDTYNEQF
TRBV28	TRBJ2-2	ASSWGQAGELF
TRBV15	TRBJ2-1	ATSRDRGTSYNEQF
TRBV29-1	TRBJ1-1	SDGIAGQGYTEAF
TRBV6-1	TRBJ1-5	ASADRAQPQH
TRBV20-1	TRBJ2-7	SARGRGEQY
TRBV5-1	TRBJ2-1	ASSLAAATRPPEQF
TRBV14	TRBJ2-2	ASSQSLGLAGGGTGELF
TRBV19	TRBJ1-1	ASSISRLTEAF
TRBV6-5	TRBJ1-1	ASSQRTGDTEAF
TRBV2	TRBJ2-7	ASKTGTGNEQY
TRBV9	TRBJ2-1	ASSGGRGRNEQF